The clone carrying this TCR beta chain was found many times. Time point denoted: sample taken at primary tumor resection. Whole RNA, isolated from tumor, nontumor lung or frozen PBMC, was sequenced without prior sorting. The sample originates from a study of spatial heterogeneity in lung cancer. A unique molecular identifier was carried by every single TCR cDNA molecule. TCRdb reprocessed the 5' RACE reads with MiXCR, giving one entry per CDR3 protein. This table has about 75,000 distinct CDR3 sequences, less than 15% appearing once. CDR1 is SQVTM, CDR2 ANQGSEA, per germline. V gave up 1 base and J gave up 1 base, with 14 bases separating them. The CDR3 totals 16 residues.

This material consisted of PBMCs, taken at surgery. This clonotype originated in a male donor with early-stage non-small cell lung cancer. This rearrangement joins TRBV29-1 to TRBJ2-1; a possible D gene is TRBD1 (6 bases). CDR3 nucleotide sequence: TGCAGCGTTGAAGGGAAGGTGGGGGCTTCCTACAATGAGCAGTTCTTC. This encodes CSVEGKVGASYNEQFF.